The 9 T cell receptor beta chains below were found in one sample sequenced in a study of response to subunit inactivated influenza vaccine. A single record per CDR3 protein comes from TCRdb applying MiXCR to the RT-PCR reads. The sample has about 520,000 distinct CDR3 sequences, about 25% seen once. This specimen was CD4+ T cells sorted from PBMCs, taken 5 to 6 days after vaccination. The receptors shown here come from a man aged 50-60 years who received an inactivated influenza vaccine.

This clonotype was detected a few times. Here the CDR3 reads CASTSGQGHQPQHF. The CDR3 region has the DNA TGTGCCAGCACCTCAGGACAGGGACATCAGCCCCAGCATTTT. The chain employs TRBV27 and TRBJ1-5; TRBD1 agrees at 8 bases. J gave up 5 bases and V 7 bases, and 7 bases lay outside the gene matches. Germline CDR1 is MNHEY and CDR2 is SMNVEV (reference sequence). The CDR3 has 14 amino acids.

The chain is built from TRBV30 and TRBJ1-1, with TRBD1 as a possible D gene (6 bases). The length of the CDR3 is 12 residues. V lost 5 bases to trimming and J lost 4 bases, with 11 bases between them. Germline assignment: CDR1 GTSNPN and CDR2 SVGIG (reference sequence). The CDR3 region is CAWLTGGTEAFF. CDR3 coding DNA: TGTGCCTGGCTGACAGGTGGCACTGAAGCTTTCTTT.

This chain connects TRBV4-3 to TRBJ2-2, with D possibly being TRBD2 (5 bases). The ends were cut back, 3 bases at V and 2 bases at J, with 10 bases in the middle. Germline V gene lookup returns CDR1 LGHNA and CDR2 YSLEER. The CDR3 spans 15 residues. The CDR3 DNA reads TGCGCCAGCAGCCAGCGGGTCTTCAACACCGGGGAGCTGTTTTTT. Its protein is CASSQRVFNTGELFF.

This clonotype was found a few times. The chain links TRBV6-2 or TRBV6-3 to TRBJ1-1; D is unclear. The germline V gene encodes CDR1 MNHEY and CDR2 SVGEGT. The CDR3 has 13 amino acids. V lost 9 bases and J 0 bases, leaving 11 bases between the germline ends. The CDR3 nucleotides are TGTGCCAGTTTTTCTATTTTGAACACTGAAGCTTTCTTT. This encodes CASFSILNTEAFF.

This clonotype has more than one count but fewer than ten. This chain uses TRBV6-2 or TRBV6-3 with TRBJ2-3; possibly TRBD1 or TRBD2 for D (5 bases each). Trimming left V 5 bases short and J 5 bases short, with 11 bases between. This CDR3 contains 13 residues. Germline CDR1 MNHEY, CDR2 SVGEGT. CDR3 nucleotides: TGTGCCAGCAGTCCATATGGGGGAGATACGCAGTATTTT. This codes for CASSPYGGDTQYF.

This chain uses TRBV7-9 with TRBJ2-7; 9 positions agree with TRBD1. Germline V CDR1 and CDR2: SEHNR, FQNEAQ (reference sequence). The CDR3 spans 13 residues. V gave up 6 bases and J gave up 6 bases; unmatched junction bases: 6. The CDR3 region is CASRRTGAPEQYF. In nucleotides, the CDR3 is TGTGCCAGCAGACGGACAGGGGCCCCCGAGCAGTACTTC.

This clonotype was observed a handful of times. The chain links TRBV28 to TRBJ2-1; 9 nucleotides agree with TRBD2. This CDR3 contains 15 residues. Germline loops: CDR1 MDHEN, CDR2 SYDVKM. V lost 5 bases, J lost 8 bases, and 10 bases stayed unmatched. CDR3 region: CASSPLRGGLDEQFF. In DNA, the CDR3 is TGTGCCAGCAGTCCGCTGCGGGGGGGCTTGGATGAGCAGTTCTTC.

The chain employs TRBV12-3 or TRBV12-4 and TRBJ1-2; the D is unclear. CDR3 size: 13 residues. V lost 6 bases to trimming and J lost 4 bases, with 12 bases between them. DNA for the CDR3: TGTGCCAGCAGGGACGGAGTAGGCTATGGCTACACCTTC. It specifies CASRDGVGYGYTF.

The chain has TRBV9 and TRBJ1-2; D is unresolved. Trimming left V 0 bases short and J 7 bases short, with 10 bases between. The CDR3 loop spans 13 amino acids. CDR1 SGDLS and CDR2 YYNGEE come from the germline V gene. The CDR3 here is CASSVGGFCGYTF. The CDR3, as DNA: TGTGCCAGCAGCGTAGGAGGGTTCTGTGGCTACACCTTC.